A selection of T cell receptor beta chains follows, all from one sample in a study of T cell repertoires in cytomegalovirus infection. The antigens of these receptors remain unknown. One entry per CDR3 protein results from TCRdb running MiXCR on the reads. The repertoire includes a few hundred thousand distinct CDR3 sequences, 35% to 50% of them detected once, and about half sits in the top ten. The sample was cultured PBMCs, taken from culture after CMV antigen stimulation. These TCRs come from a human donor in good health (CMV status not recorded). Some clones in this sample may be carry-over from other donors' samples. Both conserved end residues are part of each CDR3. A D gene is named only where the DNA matches it firmly. The size entry is marked missing in some rows and otherwise reads once, few, many or a size class.

D gene	V gene	clone size	J gene	CDR3 DNA	CDR3 protein
TRBD2	TRBV7-9	few	TRBJ2-7	TGTGCTAGTAGCGGGAGTTTATACGAGCAGTACTTC	CASSGSLYEQYF
TRBD1	TRBV7-2	many	TRBJ1-1	TGTGCCAGCAGCTTAGTAGGGACAGCCGACACTGAAGCTTTCTTT	CASSLVGTADTEAFF
NA	TRBV11-1	NA	TRBJ2-2	TGTGCCAGCAGCTTAGGCAGTCAATGGAACACCGGGGAGCTGTTTTTT	CASSLGSQWNTGELFF
NA	TRBV2	NA	TRBJ2-3	TGTGCCAGCAAAGGGTCGCCGGCCGCAGATACGCAGTATTTT	CASKGSPAADTQYF
NA	TRBV6-1	NA	TRBJ1-1	TGTGCCAGTAGTGTTCGCCTTGAAGCTTTCTTT	CASSVRLEAFF
NA	TRBV19	NA	TRBJ2-2	TGTGCCAGTATTTCTTCAGGGATCACCGGGGAGCTGTTTTTT	CASISSGITGELFF
NA	TRBV4-2	NA	TRBJ2-6	TGTGCCAGCAGCTACCGACGGGGTAGCGAATCTGGGGCCAACGTCCTGACTTTC	CASSYRRGSESGANVLTF
TRBD2	TRBV12-3/TRBV12-4	NA	TRBJ2-3	TGTGCCAGCAGATTCTCGGGGGGGGGGGATACGCAGTATTTT	CASRFSGGGDTQYF
TRBD1	TRBV7-6	NA	TRBJ1-4	TGTGCCAGCACCCCCGTGGGACAGTCGAATGAAAAACTGTTTTTT	CASTPVGQSNEKLFF
NA	TRBV12-3/TRBV12-4	NA	TRBJ1-2	TGTGCCAGCAGTCCTACGACGGTCTCGGGAGGCTACACCTTC	CASSPTTVSGGYTF
TRBD2	TRBV12-5	NA	TRBJ2-1	TGTGCTAGTGGTTTGCCCCCCCGGAACGGGAGGGACGAGCAGTTCTTC	CASGLPPRNGRDEQFF
NA	TRBV7-2	few	TRBJ2-3	TGTGCCAGCAGCCCCGGGAGTAGGATAGATACGCAGTATTTT	CASSPGSRIDTQYF
NA	TRBV3-1	NA	TRBJ2-7	TGTGCCAGCAGCCGGCAGAGGGAGTACGAGCAGTACTTC	CASSRQREYEQYF
NA	TRBV2	NA	TRBJ2-7	TGTGCCAGTTCAGTAGGTAGCTACGAGCAGTACTTC	CASSVGSYEQYF
TRBD1	TRBV7-2	NA	TRBJ1-6	TGTGCCAGCAGCTTACGGGGCAGGGGGTATAATTCACCCCTCCACTTT	CASSLRGRGYNSPLHF
NA	TRBV11-2	few	TRBJ2-7	TGTGCCAGCAGCTTAGATGAGTACGAGCAGTACTTC	CASSLDEYEQYF
NA	TRBV30	NA	TRBJ1-2	TGTGCCTGGAATAGGAGGACAGTCCATGGCTACACCTTC	CAWNRRTVHGYTF
TRBD1	TRBV10-3	NA	TRBJ2-5	TGTGCCATCAGTGACACAGGGGAAGAGACCCAGTACTTC	CAISDTGEETQYF
NA	TRBV7-9	NA	TRBJ1-5	TGTGCCAGCAGCCGTACCGCCCAGCCCCAGCATTTT	CASSRTAQPQHF
NA	TRBV7-2	few	TRBJ2-7	TGTGCCAGCACCCGGGGGAGTTTCTTCTACGAGCAGTACTTC	CASTRGSFFYEQYF
NA	TRBV7-2	NA	TRBJ2-2	TGTGCCAGCAGCCGGGGGTGGGCCACCGGGGAGCTGTTTTTT	CASSRGWATGELFF
TRBD2	TRBV5-6	NA	TRBJ2-7	TGTGCCAGCAGCTTTGGCGGGAGGTCTTACGAGCAGTACTTC	CASSFGGRSYEQYF
NA	TRBV7-2	many	TRBJ2-7	TGTGCCAGCAGCTTAGGCCAGCCCAACCGCTACGAGCAGTACTTC	CASSLGQPNRYEQYF
NA	TRBV7-2	NA	TRBJ1-4	TGTGCCAGCAGCTTAGTGTGGGGAACTAATGAAAAACTGTTTTTT	CASSLVWGTNEKLFF
TRBD2	TRBV7-2	few	TRBJ2-3	TGTGCCAGCAGCTTTAATCAGCGGGGGGCCGATACGCAGTATTTT	CASSFNQRGADTQYF
TRBD2	TRBV5-4	NA	TRBJ2-1	TGTGCCAGCAGTTCCGGGACTACGGTGCGGAATGAGCAGTTCTTC	CASSSGTTVRNEQFF
TRBD2	TRBV9	once	TRBJ2-5	TGTGCCAGCAGCGTAGATGCAGCGGGAGAGGGGGAGACCCAGTACTTC	CASSVDAAGEGETQYF
TRBD1	TRBV7-9	few	TRBJ2-7	TGTGCCAGCAGCTGGGGACAGGGAAACGAGCAGTACTTC	CASSWGQGNEQYF
TRBD2	TRBV7-2	few	TRBJ2-5	TGTGCCAGCAGGGCTGAGGGGACTAGTGGGGAGACCCAGTACTTC	CASRAEGTSGETQYF
TRBD1	TRBV19	few	TRBJ2-7	TGTGCCAGTAGCCGAGCCGGGACAGGTTTCCACGAGCAGTACTTC	CASSRAGTGFHEQYF
TRBD2	TRBV7-2	few	TRBJ2-5	TGTGCCAGCAGCACCTTAGCGGGGGGGTCGGGGGAGACCCAGTACTTC	CASSTLAGGSGETQYF
TRBD1	TRBV7-9	NA	TRBJ1-2	TGTGCCAGCAGCTCACGGGACAGAAGCTATGGCTACACCTTC	CASSSRDRSYGYTF